These 16 T cell receptor beta chains originate from one sample sequenced in a study of blood T cell repertoires in COVID-19. Sequencing was performed with immunoSEQ multiplex PCR; in TCRdb, only in-frame clones are kept and a portion is missing. The table lists approximately 250,000 clones, around 81% of them singletons. Sequenced sample: peripheral blood. The receptor source for this set is an older woman with active or convalescent COVID-19.

The V and J genes are TRBV7-8 and TRBJ1-5; TRBD1 might be the D (6 bases). CDR3 size: 15 residues. Germline CDR1 and CDR2: SGHVS and FQNEAQ. The germline V and J ends were trimmed by 5 bases and 4 bases, with 15 bases remaining between them. CDR3 DNA: TGTGCCAGCAGCCCCCGGACAGAGGGAAATCAGCCCCAGCATTTT. Amino acids: CASSPRTEGNQPQHF.

V usage is TRBV15 and J usage is TRBJ2-5, with D possibly TRBD2 on 5 matching bases. The CDR3 is 14 amino acids. Germline values: CDR1 LNHNV, CDR2 YYDKDF (reference sequence). V lost 4 bases and J lost 5, with 14 bases in between. The CDR3 is CATSTEAAWETQYF. CDR3 coding DNA: TGTGCCACCAGCACAGAAGCGGCCTGGGAGACCCAGTACTTC.

V and J are TRBV6-2 or TRBV6-3 and TRBJ2-2, with 10 bases that match TRBD2. The CDR3 has 16 amino acids. J gave up 5 bases and V 6 bases, and 9 bases lay outside the gene matches. CDR1 MNHEY and CDR2 SVGEGT come from the germline V gene. DNA for the CDR3: TGTGCCAGCAGCTGCCTAGCGGGAGTGTGTACCGGGGAGCTGTTTTTT. This encodes CASSCLAGVCTGELFF.

This clone was counted once. The chain is built from TRBV30 and TRBJ2-1; TRBD2 aligns across 9 bases. CDR1 GTSNPN and CDR2 SVGIG come from the germline V gene (reference sequence). The trim removed 4 bases at V and 1 base at J, leaving 8 bases unmatched. The CDR3 is 16 residues long. CDR3 sequence: CAWMGGRAASYNEQFF. The CDR3 DNA is TGTGCCTGGATGGGCGGGAGGGCCGCTTCCTACAATGAGCAGTTCTTC.

Worth noting for this clone: A junction end diverges from the germline sequence, so it may reflect a read error. The chain is built from TRBV3-1 (or the pseudogene TRBV3-2) and TRBJ1-3; a weak D match, TRBD1 (5 bases). The CDR3 length is 14 residues. Germline V gene sequence: CDR1 LGHDT, CDR2 YNNKEL (reference sequence). Here the CDR3 DNA reads TGTGCCAGCAGCCAAATGGGGACTGGAAACACTATATATTTT. This translates into CASSQMGTGNTIYF.

The rearrangement joins TRBV29-1 to TRBJ2-7; D may be TRBD2 (6 bases). There are 12 residues in the CDR3. V was clipped by 6 bases and J by 1 base, with 10 bases between them. Germline CDR1 is SQVTM and CDR2 is ANQGSEA. CDR3 in amino acids: CSVRSGSYEQYF. The CDR3 bases are TGCAGCGTGCGTAGCGGATCCTACGAGCAGTACTTC.

The chain employs TRBV29-1 and TRBJ1-1, with no clear D. Per the germline V gene, CDR1 is SQVTM and CDR2 is ANQGSEA. Trimming shortened V by 7 bases and J by 3 bases, and 15 bases separated the two germline ends. CDR3 length: 13 amino acids. The CDR3 DNA reads as TGCAGCGGCGCGCTCAGCCGGGACACTGAAGCTTTCTTT. Translating it yields CSGALSRDTEAFF.

The CDR3 sequence is CASSTTGAGNTIYF. CDR3 bases: TGTGCCAGTAGTACGACAGGGGCTGGAAACACCATATATTTT. The chain links TRBV19 to TRBJ1-3; 8 nucleotides line up with TRBD1. The trim removed 4 bases at V and 2 bases at J, leaving 1 base unmatched. CDR1 is LNHDA, CDR2 SQIVND, per germline (reference sequence). This CDR3 comprises 14 residues.

This clone was seen just once. J is TRBJ2-3 and V is TRBV7-9, with TRBD2 identical over 12 bases. Germline assignment: CDR1 SEHNR and CDR2 FQNEAQ (reference sequence). V was pared by 5 bases and J by 5 bases, with 2 bases of the junction left unmatched. CDR3 length equals 14 residues. CDR3 sequence (DNA): TGTGCCAGCAGCCCGGGACTAGCGGGAGATACGCAGTATTTT. Its protein is CASSPGLAGDTQYF.

The rearrangement uses TRBV7-8 and TRBJ2-1; D is ambiguous. The germline gives CDR1 SGHVS, CDR2 FQNEAQ. V lost 3 bases, J lost 9 bases, and 9 bases lay in between. The CDR3 is made up of 12 amino acids. In DNA, the CDR3 is TGTGCCAGCAGCTTCACGTCAGGTGAGCAGTTCTTC. It yields the protein CASSFTSGEQFF.

The CDR3 DNA reads as TGTGCCAGCAGCGAGGGACTTGGGTTTTACACAGATACGCAGTATTTT. It yields the protein CASSEGLGFYTDTQYF. The chain joins TRBV9 to TRBJ2-3, with D perhaps TRBD2 (6 bases). Germline V gene data show CDR1 as SGDLS and CDR2 as YYNGEE. The V end was cut by 3 bases, the J end by 2 bases, with 16 bases between. The CDR3 is 16 residues long.

This chain joins TRBV6-6 and TRBJ2-5, with 8 bases lining up with TRBD1. This CDR3 comprises 16 residues. CDR1 and CDR2 from the germline V gene are MNHNY and SVGAGI (reference sequence). V trimming: 0 bases; J trimming: 4 bases; junction bases outside the gene matches: 7. The CDR3 coding sequence is TGTGCCAGCAGTTACTCAGCAGGGGGCGGGGTAGAGACCCAGTACTTC. Its protein is CASSYSAGGGVETQYF.

This chain joins TRBV2 and TRBJ2-7, with a tentative D call TRBD1 (5 bases). Germline lookup yields CDR1 SNHLY and CDR2 FYNNEI. The CDR3 covers 16 residues. The V end lost 4 bases, the J end lost 8 bases, and 24 bases lay between the germline ends. Here the CDR3 reads CASSARVEWWTSKQYV. For the CDR3, the DNA is TGTGCCAGCAGTGCAAGGGTAGAGTGGTGGACAAGTAAGCAGTACGTC.

The chain couples TRBV21-1 to TRBJ2-7; no DNA check was done on the table's D call, TRBD1. TRBV21-1 is a pseudogene locus. This CDR3 contains 17 residues. Here the CDR3 DNA reads TGTGCCAGCAGTAAAGGATCAGGGGGACCCCTTTCCTACGAGCAGTACTTC. Its translation: CASSKGSGGPLSYEQYF.

DNA for the CDR3: TGCGCCAGCAGCTGGGCTAGCGGGGGTAGCACAGATACGCAGTATTTT. Residues: CASSWASGGSTDTQYF. The chain has TRBV5-1 and TRBJ2-3, with 10 positions matching TRBD2. The CDR3 loop spans 16 amino acids. J lost 0 bases, V lost 3 bases, and 4 bases had no gene match. Germline-derived CDR1 and CDR2 are SGHRS and YFSETQ.

This chain uses TRBV7-2 with TRBJ1-2; TRBD1 might be the D (6 bases). The CDR3 runs 15 residues. With 5 bases removed from V and 4 bases from J, the gap between germline ends came to 17 bases. Germline loops: CDR1 SGHTA, CDR2 FQGNSA. This CDR3 is CASSAQQGHSYGYTF. The CDR3 DNA reads as TGTGCCAGCAGCGCCCAACAGGGCCATAGCTATGGCTACACCTTC.